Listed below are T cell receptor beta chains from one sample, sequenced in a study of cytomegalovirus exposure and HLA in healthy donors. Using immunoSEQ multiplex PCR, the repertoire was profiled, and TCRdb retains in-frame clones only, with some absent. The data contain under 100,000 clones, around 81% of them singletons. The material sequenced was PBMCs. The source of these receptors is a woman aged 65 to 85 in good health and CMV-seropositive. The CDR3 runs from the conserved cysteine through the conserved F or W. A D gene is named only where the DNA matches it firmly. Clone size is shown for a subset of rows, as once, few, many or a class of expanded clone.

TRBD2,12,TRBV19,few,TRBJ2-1,CASNQPGGEQFF,TGTGCCAGTAACCAACCCGGGGGGGAGCAGTTCTTC
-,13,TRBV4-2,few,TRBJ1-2,CASSQDTEYGYTF,TGTGCCAGCAGCCAAGATACTGAGTACGGCTACACCTTC
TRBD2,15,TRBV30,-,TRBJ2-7,CAWSHSSGSFYEQYF,TGTGCCTGGAGTCACTCTAGCGGGAGTTTCTACGAGCAGTACTTC
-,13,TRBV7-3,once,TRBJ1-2,CASSQGLNYGYTF,TGTGCCAGCAGCCAGGGACTGAACTATGGCTACACCTTC
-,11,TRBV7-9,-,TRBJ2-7,CSSSPAYEQYF,TGTTCCAGCAGCCCTGCCTACGAGCAGTACTTC
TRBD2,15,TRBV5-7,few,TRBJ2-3,CASSLVTSGRNTQYF,TGTGCCAGCAGCCTGGTGACTAGCGGGAGAAATACGCAGTATTTT
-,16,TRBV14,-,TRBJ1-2,CASSPVRGQSEHGYTF,TGTGCCAGCAGCCCCGTGCGTGGACAGAGTGAACATGGCTACACCTTC
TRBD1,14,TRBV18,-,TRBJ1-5,CASSPPTGSQPQHF,TGTGCCAGCTCACCACCGACAGGGAGTCAGCCCCAGCATTTT
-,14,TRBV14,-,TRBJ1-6,CASSPSLFNSPLHF,TGTGCCAGCAGCCCAAGCCTGTTCAATTCACCCCTCCACTTT
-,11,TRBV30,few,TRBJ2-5,CAWSVAETQYF,TGTGCCTGGAGTGTAGCAGAGACCCAGTACTTC
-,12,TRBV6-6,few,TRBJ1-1,CASHRRNTEAFF,TGTGCCAGCCATAGGAGGAACACTGAAGCTTTCTTT
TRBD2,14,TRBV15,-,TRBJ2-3,CATRAGTNLDTQYF,TGTGCCACCAGGGCCGGGACTAACCTAGATACGCAGTATTTT
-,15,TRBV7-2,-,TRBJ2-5,CASSVRTGKWETQYF,TGTGCCAGCAGCGTTCGGACTGGGAAATGGGAGACCCAGTACTTC
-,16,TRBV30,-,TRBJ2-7,CAWSVQSGGGTYEQYF,TGTGCCTGGAGTGTACAAAGCGGAGGAGGGACCTACGAGCAGTACTTC
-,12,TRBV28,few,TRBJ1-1,CASSEVRTEAFF,TGTGCCAGCAGCGAGGTGAGGACTGAAGCTTTCTTT
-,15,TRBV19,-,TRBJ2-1,CASSMASTSYNEQFF,TGTGCCAGTAGTATGGCCAGTACCTCCTACAATGAGCAGTTCTTC
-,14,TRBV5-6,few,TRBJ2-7,CASSLRGSTYEQYF,TGTGCCAGCAGCCTACGAGGGTCAACCTACGAGCAGTACTTC
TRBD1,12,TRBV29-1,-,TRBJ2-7,CSVGDRDNEQYF,TGCAGCGTTGGGGACAGGGATAACGAGCAGTACTTC
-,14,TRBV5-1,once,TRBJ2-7,CASSLAGVDYEQYF,TGCGCCAGCAGCTTGGCGGGGGTGGACTACGAGCAGTACTTC
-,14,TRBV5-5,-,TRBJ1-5,CASSLVAGEKSQHF,TGTGCCAGCAGCTTGGTGGCAGGGGAGAAGTCCCAGCATTTT
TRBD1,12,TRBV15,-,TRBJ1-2,CATSSNRGGYTF,TGTGCCACCAGCAGTAACAGGGGTGGCTACACCTTC
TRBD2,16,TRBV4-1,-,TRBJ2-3,CASSPPSGSRTDTQYF,TGCGCCAGCAGCCCCCCTAGCGGGAGTCGCACAGATACGCAGTATTTT